Below, 20 T cell receptor beta chains from the same sample are listed, as sequenced in a study of blood T cell repertoires in COVID-19. Method: immunoSEQ multiplex PCR; TCRdb's copy keeps in-frame clones and lacks some. The sample lists around 60,000 clones, roughly four fifths seen once, with 10% in the top ten. What was sequenced was peripheral blood. These receptors originate from a man between 50 and 59 years old with COVID-19, enrolled during active disease.

The V call is TRBV9, the J call TRBJ2-7; 8 nucleotides align to TRBD1. CDR1 and CDR2 from the germline V gene are SGDLS and YYNGEE. This CDR3 has 15 amino acids. The V segment lost 3 bases and the J segment 2 bases; nucleotides outside the gene matches: 7. The CDR3 region is CASSAGTGEAYEQYF. The CDR3 DNA reads as TGTGCCAGCAGCGCTGGGACAGGAGAAGCCTACGAGCAGTACTTC.

This clone has just one count. The chain carries TRBV9 and TRBJ2-1; a weak D match, TRBD2 (5 bases). The germline gives CDR1 SGDLS, CDR2 YYNGEE. The CDR3 has 16 residues. V was pared by 0 bases and J by 2 bases, with 12 bases between. Written as DNA, the CDR3 is TGTGCCAGCAGCGTAGGGGTAGGGAGCACCTACAATGAGCAGTTCTTC. Its protein is CASSVGVGSTYNEQFF.

The chain recombines TRBV11-2 with TRBJ2-7; 10 bases are shared with TRBD2. The germline V gene encodes CDR1 SGHAT and CDR2 FQNNGV. The trim removed 5 bases at V and 1 base at J, leaving 8 bases unmatched. This CDR3 has 16 residues. Here the CDR3 reads CASSVGFSGGSYEQYF. The CDR3, as DNA: TGTGCCAGCAGCGTAGGGTTTAGCGGGGGGTCCTACGAGCAGTACTTC. Using reference TRBV11-2 and TRBJ2-7 for the parts outside the CDR3, the full variable domain is EAGVAQSPRYKIIEKRQSVAFWCNPISGHATLYWYQQILGQGPKLLIQFQNNGVVDDSQLPKDRFSAERLKGVDSTLKIQPAKLEDSAVYLCASSVGFSGGSYEQYFGPGTRLTVT.

This chain links TRBV29-1 with TRBJ2-7, with 11 positions matching TRBD1. J was trimmed by 4 bases and V by 7 bases; bases with no gene match: 3. The CDR3 is made up of 12 amino acids. In germline, CDR1 is SQVTM, CDR2 ANQGSEA. The chain's CDR3 is CSGGQGVYEQYF. The CDR3 nucleotides read TGCAGCGGGGGACAGGGGGTATACGAGCAGTACTTC.

J is TRBJ2-3 and V is TRBV11-2; D remains unclear. The CDR3 runs 12 residues. Germline V CDR1 and CDR2: SGHAT, FQNNGV. Between the trimmed V and J ends, which lost 4 bases and 5 bases, there was a span of 7 bases. CDR3 DNA: TGTGCCAGCAGCTCTTCAGGAGATACGCAGTATTTT. Protein: CASSSSGDTQYF.

CDR3 DNA sequence: TGTGCCAGCAGCTTAGATCTCAAGACGGGGACCTACGAGCAGTACTTC. Translation: CASSLDLKTGTYEQYF. This chain uses TRBV11-2 with TRBJ2-7, with D possibly TRBD2 on 5 matching bases. Germline V gives CDR1 SGHAT, CDR2 FQNNGV. The CDR3 totals 16 residues. The ends were cut back, 0 bases at V and 2 bases at J, with 14 bases in the middle.

The chain employs TRBV15 and TRBJ1-1, with 7 bases that match TRBD1. Trimming took 0 bases from V and 4 from J; bases not matched to a gene: 8. Germline CDR1 LNHNV, CDR2 YYDKDF (reference sequence). The CDR3 has 16 residues. The CDR3 protein is CATSREQWDSPTEAFF. CDR3 sequence (DNA): TGTGCCACCAGCAGAGAGCAATGGGACAGTCCCACTGAAGCTTTCTTT.

The chain recombines TRBV19 with TRBJ2-5; no definite D call. The germline V gene has CDR1 LNHDA and CDR2 SQIVND (reference sequence). This CDR3 spans 13 amino acids. The V end was cut by 3 bases, the J end by 2 bases, with 7 bases between. The CDR3 nucleotides are TGTGCCAGTAGTATCGGTAATCAAGAGACCCAGTACTTC. Its translation: CASSIGNQETQYF.

The chain uses TRBV5-4 and TRBJ1-2, with a weak D call TRBD1 (5 bases). CDR3 size: 14 residues. Germline V gene lookup returns CDR1 SGHNT and CDR2 YYREEE (reference sequence). Trimming removed 4 bases at V and 4 bases at J, with 14 bases between. In DNA, the CDR3 is TGTGCCAGCAGCGACCCGGGGACTCTCTATGGCTACACCTTC. It specifies CASSDPGTLYGYTF.

This clone was picked up one time. This chain links TRBV5-1 with TRBJ1-4; 7 nucleotides align to TRBD1. Germline-derived CDR1 and CDR2 are SGHRS and YFSETQ. CDR3 length equals 15 residues. V lost 0 bases to trimming and J lost 5 bases; unmatched junction nucleotides: 4. The chain's CDR3 is CASSLEAQGNEKLFF. The CDR3 region has the DNA TGCGCCAGCAGCTTGGAGGCACAGGGGAATGAAAAACTGTTTTTT.

V usage is TRBV21-1 and J usage is TRBJ1-5; the DNA was not compared with TRBD1, the D call given in the table. TRBV21-1 is a listed pseudogene. CDR3 length: 14 amino acids. The CDR3 DNA sequence: TGTGCCAGCAGCCCCCGGACACCTAATCAGCCCCAGCATTTT. This gives the protein CASSPRTPNQPQHF.

The J gene is TRBJ2-3, the V gene TRBV6-2 or TRBV6-3; maybe TRBD2 (5 bases). There are 15 residues in the CDR3. Trimming removed 2 bases at V and 2 bases at J, with 11 bases between. Germline values: CDR1 MNHEY, CDR2 SVGEGT. The CDR3 coding sequence is TGTGCCAGCAGTTACCGGGTACTAGACACAGATACGCAGTATTTT. It is translated as CASSYRVLDTDTQYF.

V gene TRBV5-1 combines with J gene TRBJ1-5, with 8 bases fitting TRBD1. With 0 bases clipped from V and 7 bases from J, the junction kept 6 bases outside the gene matches. Germline V gene data show CDR1 as SGHRS and CDR2 as YFSETQ. This CDR3 spans 15 amino acids. As DNA, the CDR3 is TGCGCCAGCAGCTTGGCAGGGGGCCAAGGGCAGCCCCAGCATTTT. Amino acids: CASSLAGGQGQPQHF.

The V gene is TRBV5-1, the J gene TRBJ2-1; 8 bases map to TRBD2. This CDR3 is 15 amino acids long. The germline CDR1 and CDR2 sequences are SGHRS and YFSETQ. The ends lost 4 bases at V and 10 bases at J; junction bases unmatched: 13. This CDR3 reads CASSPGTRGSLEQFF. Written as DNA, the CDR3 is TGCGCCAGCAGCCCCGGGACTAGAGGATCTTTGGAGCAGTTCTTC.

The chain combines TRBV9 with TRBJ2-1, with TRBD1 matching over 7 bases. This CDR3 is 13 amino acids long. V was clipped by 2 bases and J by 7 bases; unmatched bases: 3. CDR1 is SGDLS and CDR2 is YYNGEE in the germline V gene. The CDR3 region is CASSVDRVNEQFF. CDR3 DNA: TGTGCCAGCAGCGTTGACAGGGTTAATGAGCAGTTCTTC. Full variable domain (outside the CDR3, taken from reference TRBV9 and TRBJ2-1): DSGVTQTPKHLITATGQRVTLRCSPRSGDLSVYWYQQSLDQGLQFLIQYYNGEERAKGNILERFSAQQFPDLHSELNLSSLELGDSALYFCASSVDRVNEQFFGPGTRLTVL.

This clone has just one count. The V call is TRBV2, the J call TRBJ2-7; 8 nucleotides match TRBD1. This CDR3 is built from 16 residues. Looked up from germline, CDR1 is SNHLY and CDR2 is FYNNEI. Trimming cost V 5 bases and J 2 bases; bases outside gene matches: 11. The DNA for the CDR3 is TGTGCCAGCAGTTCCAGAGGACAGGGATTACCCTACGAGCAGTACTTC. Protein sequence: CASSSRGQGLPYEQYF.

The rearrangement links TRBV21-1 to TRBJ1-1; TRBD1 is taken as the D call from the table, unchecked against the DNA. TRBV21-1 corresponds to a pseudogene. This CDR3 is 15 amino acids long. The CDR3 nucleotides are TGTGCCAGCAGCAAAGGGGATACAGGGGAAACTGAAGCTTTCTTT. It specifies CASSKGDTGETEAFF.

This chain uses TRBV27 with TRBJ2-4, with TRBD1 matching 9 bases. This CDR3 has 14 residues. Germline loops: CDR1 MNHEY, CDR2 SMNVEV (reference sequence). J was trimmed by 7 bases and V by 4 bases; bases with no gene match: 5. CDR3 bases: TGTGCCAGCAGTTCAAGGACAGGGGTGAACATTCAGTACTTC. Amino acids: CASSSRTGVNIQYF.

The chain recombines TRBV10-3 with TRBJ1-3; 8 bases line up with TRBD1. CDR3 size: 16 residues. The V gene end was trimmed by 0 bases and the J gene end by 4 bases; junction bases not matched to a gene: 5. Germline CDR1 ENHRY, CDR2 SYGVKD. The CDR3 here is CAISESTGARGNTIYF. DNA for the CDR3: TGTGCCATCAGTGAGTCGACAGGGGCGCGCGGAAACACCATATATTTT.

The chain is built from TRBV6-2 or TRBV6-3 and TRBJ2-7; 7 bases agree with TRBD1. V shed 6 bases and J 6 bases; nucleotides not matched to a gene: 5. CDR3 length equals 12 residues. Germline-derived CDR1 and CDR2 are MNHEY and SVGEGT. This CDR3 is CASSRQGREQYF. CDR3 nucleotide sequence: TGTGCCAGCAGCCGACAGGGTCGCGAGCAGTACTTC.